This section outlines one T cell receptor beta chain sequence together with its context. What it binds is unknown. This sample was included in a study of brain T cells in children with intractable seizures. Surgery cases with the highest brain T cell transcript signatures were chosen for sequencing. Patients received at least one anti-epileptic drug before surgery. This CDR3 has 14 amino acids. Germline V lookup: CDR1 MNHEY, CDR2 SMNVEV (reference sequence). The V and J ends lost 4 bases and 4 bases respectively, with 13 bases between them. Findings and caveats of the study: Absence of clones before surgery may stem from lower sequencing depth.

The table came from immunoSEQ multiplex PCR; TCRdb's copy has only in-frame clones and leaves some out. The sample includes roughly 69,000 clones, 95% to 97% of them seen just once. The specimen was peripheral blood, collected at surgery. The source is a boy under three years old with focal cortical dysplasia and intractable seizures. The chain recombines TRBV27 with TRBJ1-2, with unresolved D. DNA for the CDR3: TGTGCCAGCAGTTGGCGCTCAGGTACCTATGGCTACACCTTC. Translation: CASSWRSGTYGYTF.